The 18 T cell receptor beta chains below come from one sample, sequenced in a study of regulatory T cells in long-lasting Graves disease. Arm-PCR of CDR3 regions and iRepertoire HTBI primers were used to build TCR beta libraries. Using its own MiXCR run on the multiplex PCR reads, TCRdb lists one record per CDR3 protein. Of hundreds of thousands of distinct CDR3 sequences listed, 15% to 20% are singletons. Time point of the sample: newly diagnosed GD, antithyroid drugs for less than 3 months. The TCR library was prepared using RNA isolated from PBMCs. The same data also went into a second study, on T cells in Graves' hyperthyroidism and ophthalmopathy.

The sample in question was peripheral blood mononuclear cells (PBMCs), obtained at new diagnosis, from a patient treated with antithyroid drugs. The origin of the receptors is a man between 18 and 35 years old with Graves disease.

The CDR3 nucleotides read TGTGCCAGCAGCCCACGGACAGGAGGTATCTACGAGCAGTACTTC. Translation gives CASSPRTGGIYEQYF. The genes are TRBV7-9 and TRBJ2-7; 7 nucleotides align to TRBD1. This CDR3 spans 15 amino acids. The germline gives CDR1 SEHNR, CDR2 FQNEAQ (reference sequence). Losses at the gene ends were 5 bases for V and 3 bases for J; bases not matched to a gene: 10.

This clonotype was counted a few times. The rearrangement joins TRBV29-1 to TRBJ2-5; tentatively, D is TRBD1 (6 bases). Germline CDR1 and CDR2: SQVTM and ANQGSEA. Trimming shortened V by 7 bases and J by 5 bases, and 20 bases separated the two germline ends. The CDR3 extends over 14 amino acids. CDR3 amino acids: CSGTRVYRGETQYF. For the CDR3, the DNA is TGCAGCGGCACTAGGGTTTATAGGGGGGAGACCCAGTACTTC.

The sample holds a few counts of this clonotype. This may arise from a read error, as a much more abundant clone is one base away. CDR3 nucleotides: TGCAGTGCTAGTGAGGCGGGAGTAGGCACTGAGCAGTACTTC. The encoded protein is CSASEAGVGTEQYF. The chain joins TRBV20-1 to TRBJ2-5, with 7 bases identical to TRBD2. The CDR3 extends over 14 amino acids. Looked up from germline, CDR1 is DFQATT and CDR2 is SNEGSKA (reference sequence). With 3 bases clipped from V and 11 bases from J, the junction kept 15 bases outside the gene matches.

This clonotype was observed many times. Here the CDR3 DNA reads TGTGCCGGACAATCTAGCTACGAGCAGTACTTC. Translation gives CAGQSSYEQYF. This chain connects TRBV30 to TRBJ2-7; D might be TRBD1 (5 bases). Germline lookup yields CDR1 GTSNPN and CDR2 SVGIG (reference sequence). The CDR3 totals 11 residues. Deletions cut 8 bases from V and 3 bases from J, with 11 bases between.

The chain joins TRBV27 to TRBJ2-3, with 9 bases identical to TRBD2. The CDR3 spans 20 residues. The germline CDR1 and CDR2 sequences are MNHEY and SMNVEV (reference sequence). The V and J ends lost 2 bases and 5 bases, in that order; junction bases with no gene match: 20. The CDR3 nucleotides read TGTGCCAGCAGTTTACAGGCTATCTCCCGGGGACTAGCACAACGAGATACGCAGTATTTT. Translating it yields CASSLQAISRGLAQRDTQYF.

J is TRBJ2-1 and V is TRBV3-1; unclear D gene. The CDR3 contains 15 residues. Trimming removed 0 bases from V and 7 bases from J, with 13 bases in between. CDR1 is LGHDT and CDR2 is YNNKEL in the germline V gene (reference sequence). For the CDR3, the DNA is TGTGCCAGCAGCCAAGAGGGCGTTCGACGGAATGAGCAGTTCTTC. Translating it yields CASSQEGVRRNEQFF.

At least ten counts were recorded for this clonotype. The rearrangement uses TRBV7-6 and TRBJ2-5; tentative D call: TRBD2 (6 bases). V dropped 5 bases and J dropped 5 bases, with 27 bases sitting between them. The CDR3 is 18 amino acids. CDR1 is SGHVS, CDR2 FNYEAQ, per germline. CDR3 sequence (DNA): TGTGCCAGCAGCCCCATATTAGGGACTGCGGGACTGAGGGAGACCCAGTACTTC. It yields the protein CASSPILGTAGLRETQYF.

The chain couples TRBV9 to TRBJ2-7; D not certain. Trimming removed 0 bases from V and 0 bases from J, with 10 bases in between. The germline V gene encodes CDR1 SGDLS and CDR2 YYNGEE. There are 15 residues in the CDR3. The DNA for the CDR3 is TGTGCCAGCAGCGTAGCGGCAGACGTCTCCTACGAGCAGTACTTC. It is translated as CASSVAADVSYEQYF.

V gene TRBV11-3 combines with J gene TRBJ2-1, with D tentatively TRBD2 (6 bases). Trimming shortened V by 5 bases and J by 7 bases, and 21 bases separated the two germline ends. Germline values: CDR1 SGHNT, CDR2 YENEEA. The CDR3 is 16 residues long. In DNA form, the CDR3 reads TGTGCCAGCAGCCCAACACTAGGTCGGGAGTGGAATGAGCAGTTCTTC. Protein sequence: CASSPTLGREWNEQFF.

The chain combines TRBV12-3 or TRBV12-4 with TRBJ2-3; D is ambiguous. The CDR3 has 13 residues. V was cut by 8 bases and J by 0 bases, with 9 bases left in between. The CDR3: CASWRDSTDTQYF. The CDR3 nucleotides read TGTGCCAGCTGGCGCGATAGCACAGATACGCAGTATTTT.

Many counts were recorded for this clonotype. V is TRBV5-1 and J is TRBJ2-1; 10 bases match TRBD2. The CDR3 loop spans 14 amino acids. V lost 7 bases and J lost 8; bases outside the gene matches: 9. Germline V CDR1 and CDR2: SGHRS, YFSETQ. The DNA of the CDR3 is TGCGCCAGCGAATCTAGCGGGAGTGGCGATGAGCAGTTCTTC. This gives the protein CASESSGSGDEQFF.

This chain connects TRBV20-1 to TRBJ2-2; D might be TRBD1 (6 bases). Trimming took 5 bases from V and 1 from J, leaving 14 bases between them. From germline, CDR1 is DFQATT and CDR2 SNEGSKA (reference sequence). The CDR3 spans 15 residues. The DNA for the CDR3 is TGCAGTGCTCCCCGGACAGCTCTGAACACCGGGGAGCTGTTTTTT. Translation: CSAPRTALNTGELFF.

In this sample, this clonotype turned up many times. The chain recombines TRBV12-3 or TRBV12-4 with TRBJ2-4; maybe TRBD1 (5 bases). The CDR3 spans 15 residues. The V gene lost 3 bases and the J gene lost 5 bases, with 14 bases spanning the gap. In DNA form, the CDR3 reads TGTGCCAGCAGTTTCCCCAGGGCAATGCAAAACATTCAGTACTTC. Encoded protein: CASSFPRAMQNIQYF.

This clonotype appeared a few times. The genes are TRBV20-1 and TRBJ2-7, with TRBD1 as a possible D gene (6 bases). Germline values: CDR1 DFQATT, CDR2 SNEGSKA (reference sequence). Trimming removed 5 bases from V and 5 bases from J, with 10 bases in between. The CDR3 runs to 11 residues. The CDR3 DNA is TGCAGTGCTGCACAGGGTAACGAGCAGTACTTC. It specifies CSAAQGNEQYF.

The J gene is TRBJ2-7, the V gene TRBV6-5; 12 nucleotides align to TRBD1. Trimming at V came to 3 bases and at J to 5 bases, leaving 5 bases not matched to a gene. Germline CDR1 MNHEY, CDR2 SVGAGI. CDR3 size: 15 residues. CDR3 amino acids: CASSYSGTGGHEQYF. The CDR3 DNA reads TGTGCCAGCAGTTATTCCGGGACAGGGGGCCACGAGCAGTACTTC.

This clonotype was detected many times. CDR3 in amino acids: CASSYQGRQETQYF. CDR3 DNA sequence: TGTGCCAGCAGTTACCAGGGAAGGCAAGAGACCCAGTACTTC. This sequence joins TRBV6-5 and TRBJ2-5; D perhaps matches TRBD1 (5 bases). Germline-derived CDR1 and CDR2 are MNHEY and SVGAGI. Deletions cut 2 bases from V and 2 bases from J, with 9 bases between. The CDR3 covers 14 residues.

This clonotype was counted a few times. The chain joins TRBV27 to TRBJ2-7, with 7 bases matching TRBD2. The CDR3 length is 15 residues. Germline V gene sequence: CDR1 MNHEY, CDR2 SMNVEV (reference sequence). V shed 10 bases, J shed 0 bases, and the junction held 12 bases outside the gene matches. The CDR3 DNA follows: TGTGCCACCAAGATGGCTTCGGGGGGCTCCTACGAGCAGTACTTC. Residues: CATKMASGGSYEQYF.

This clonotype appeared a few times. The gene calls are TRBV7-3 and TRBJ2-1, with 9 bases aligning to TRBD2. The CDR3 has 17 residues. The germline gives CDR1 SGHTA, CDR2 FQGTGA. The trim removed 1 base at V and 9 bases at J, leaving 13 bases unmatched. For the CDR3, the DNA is TGTGCCAGCAGCTTAAAGGGAGGGGCTAGCGGGATTGGTGAGCAGTTCTTC. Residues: CASSLKGGASGIGEQFF.